The rows below give T cell receptor beta chains drawn from one sample of a study of cytomegalovirus exposure and HLA in healthy donors. Sequenced by immunoSEQ multiplex PCR; TCRdb stores in-frame clones only, minus some. The data show approximately 120,000 clones, 70% to 80% seen once. Sequencing input: PBMCs. Source of these receptors: a man in his forties in good health and CMV-seronegative. Both conserved end residues are part of each CDR3. The order of the fields is J gene, V gene, D gene, clone size, CDR3 protein, CDR3 DNA. A D gene is named only where the DNA matches it firmly. The size entry is marked missing in some rows and otherwise reads once, few, many or a size class.

J gene: TRBJ1-4; V gene: TRBV12-5; D gene: TRBD1; clone size: -; CDR3 protein: CASGLGQGSPEKLFF; CDR3 DNA: TGTGCTAGTGGTTTGGGACAGGGGTCGCCGGAAAAACTGTTTTTT
J gene: TRBJ2-1; V gene: TRBV6-6; D gene: TRBD1; clone size: -; CDR3 protein: CASSPPWDSSNEQFF; CDR3 DNA: TGTGCCAGCAGTCCACCCTGGGACAGCTCGAATGAGCAGTTCTTC
J gene: TRBJ2-2; V gene: TRBV6-5; D gene: -; clone size: few; CDR3 protein: CASSYVEATGELFF; CDR3 DNA: TGTGCCAGCAGTTATGTGGAGGCCACCGGGGAGCTGTTTTTT
J gene: TRBJ2-2; V gene: TRBV7-2; D gene: TRBD2; clone size: -; CDR3 protein: CASSPRASGFLNTGELFF; CDR3 DNA: TGTGCCAGCAGTCCCCGGGCTAGCGGGTTCCTCAACACCGGGGAGCTGTTTTTT
J gene: TRBJ1-1; V gene: TRBV27; D gene: TRBD1; clone size: -; CDR3 protein: CASSLAGGISEAFF; CDR3 DNA: TGTGCCAGCAGTTTGGCAGGGGGCATCTCTGAAGCTTTCTTT
J gene: TRBJ2-5; V gene: TRBV6-5; D gene: -; clone size: -; CDR3 protein: CASSYSMQGQETQYF; CDR3 DNA: TGTGCCAGCAGTTACTCTATGCAGGGGCAAGAGACCCAGTACTTC
J gene: TRBJ1-3; V gene: TRBV5-4; D gene: -; clone size: -; CDR3 protein: CASSPQGSGNTIYF; CDR3 DNA: TGTGCCAGCAGCCCACAGGGTTCGGGAAACACCATATATTTT
J gene: TRBJ2-5; V gene: TRBV2; D gene: -; clone size: few; CDR3 protein: CASSESETQYF; CDR3 DNA: TGTGCCAGCAGTGAATCGGAGACCCAGTACTTC
J gene: TRBJ1-2; V gene: TRBV21-1; D gene: -; clone size: -; CDR3 protein: CASSKWDRGLCGYTF; CDR3 DNA: TGTGCCAGCAGCAAATGGGACAGGGGGCTCTGTGGCTACACCTTC
J gene: TRBJ1-5; V gene: TRBV10-1; D gene: TRBD1; clone size: -; CDR3 protein: CARGPFGTGWNQPQHF; CDR3 DNA: TGCGCCAGAGGGCCTTTTGGGACAGGGTGGAATCAGCCCCAGCATTTT
J gene: TRBJ2-3; V gene: TRBV4-1; D gene: TRBD1; clone size: -; CDR3 protein: CASSQEGGTGFIDTQYF; CDR3 DNA: TGCGCCAGCAGCCAGGAGGGTGGGACAGGTTTCATAGATACGCAGTATTTT
J gene: TRBJ2-5; V gene: TRBV7-2; D gene: TRBD1; clone size: once; CDR3 protein: CASSLDLTGGETQYF; CDR3 DNA: TGTGCCAGCAGCTTAGACTTGACAGGGGGGGAGACCCAGTACTTC
J gene: TRBJ2-7; V gene: TRBV27; D gene: -; clone size: -; CDR3 protein: CASSPQTGRYEQYF; CDR3 DNA: TGTGCCAGCAGTCCCCAAACTGGTCGGTACGAGCAGTACTTC
J gene: TRBJ2-3; V gene: TRBV27; D gene: TRBD1; clone size: few; CDR3 protein: CASSYRGITDTQYF; CDR3 DNA: TGTGCCAGCAGTTACAGGGGGATCACAGATACGCAGTATTTT
J gene: TRBJ1-6; V gene: TRBV14; D gene: TRBD1; clone size: once; CDR3 protein: CASSQGPGQGWGSYNSPLHF; CDR3 DNA: TGTGCCAGCAGCCAAGGACCGGGACAGGGGTGGGGCTCCTATAATTCACCCCTCCACTTT
J gene: TRBJ2-6; V gene: TRBV9; D gene: -; clone size: -; CDR3 protein: CASSVGGTGANVLTF; CDR3 DNA: TGTGCCAGCAGCGTAGGAGGTACTGGGGCCAACGTCCTGACTTTC
J gene: TRBJ2-5; V gene: TRBV12-5; D gene: TRBD2; clone size: -; CDR3 protein: CASGPRGGETQYF; CDR3 DNA: TGTGCTAGTGGTCCCCGGGGGGGCGAGACCCAGTACTTC
J gene: TRBJ1-5; V gene: TRBV27; D gene: -; clone size: -; CDR3 protein: CASSSPGLNQPQHF; CDR3 DNA: TGTGCCAGCAGTTCACCGGGATTGAATCAGCCCCAGCATTTT
J gene: TRBJ1-2; V gene: TRBV18; D gene: -; clone size: -; CDR3 protein: CASSVKQRQNYGYTF; CDR3 DNA: TGTGCCAGCTCAGTAAAACAGCGACAGAACTATGGCTACACCTTC
J gene: TRBJ1-1; V gene: TRBV27; D gene: -; clone size: -; CDR3 protein: CASSFARFTEAFF; CDR3 DNA: TGTGCCAGCAGTTTCGCGCGGTTCACTGAAGCTTTCTTT
J gene: TRBJ2-2; V gene: TRBV7-2; D gene: TRBD1; clone size: once; CDR3 protein: CASSLDRVPTGELFF; CDR3 DNA: TGTGCCAGCAGCCTGGACAGGGTACCCACCGGGGAGCTGTTTTTT
J gene: TRBJ2-5; V gene: TRBV7-9; D gene: -; clone size: -; CDR3 protein: CASSNSQETQYF; CDR3 DNA: TGTGCCAGCAGCAACAGTCAAGAGACCCAGTACTTC
J gene: TRBJ2-7; V gene: TRBV7-8; D gene: TRBD1; clone size: -; CDR3 protein: CASSSQGAIHEQYF; CDR3 DNA: TGTGCCAGCAGTTCGCAGGGGGCTATCCACGAGCAGTACTTC
J gene: TRBJ2-6; V gene: TRBV19; D gene: TRBD1; clone size: -; CDR3 protein: CASSRTGTGGSGANVLTF; CDR3 DNA: TGTGCCAGTAGCCGTACCGGGACAGGGGGGTCTGGGGCCAACGTCCTGACTTTC
J gene: TRBJ2-7; V gene: TRBV29-1; D gene: TRBD2; clone size: -; CDR3 protein: CSARLAGGYEQYF; CDR3 DNA: TGCAGCGCCCGACTAGCGGGGGGTTACGAGCAGTACTTC
J gene: TRBJ1-5; V gene: TRBV7-2; D gene: TRBD1; clone size: few; CDR3 protein: CASSSDRGGNQPQHF; CDR3 DNA: TGTGCCAGCAGCTCTGACAGGGGGGGCAATCAGCCCCAGCATTTT
J gene: TRBJ1-2; V gene: TRBV2; D gene: TRBD1; clone size: -; CDR3 protein: CASRTGEVYGYTF; CDR3 DNA: TGTGCCAGCAGGACAGGGGAGGTCTATGGCTACACCTTC
J gene: TRBJ2-1; V gene: TRBV27; D gene: -; clone size: -; CDR3 protein: CASSFYRETSNEQFF; CDR3 DNA: TGTGCCAGCAGTTTCTACAGGGAAACAAGCAATGAGCAGTTCTTC
J gene: TRBJ1-6; V gene: TRBV11-3; D gene: TRBD1; clone size: -; CDR3 protein: CASSLQGAVSPLHF; CDR3 DNA: TGTGCCAGCAGCTTACAGGGGGCCGTTTCACCCCTCCACTTT
J gene: TRBJ1-6; V gene: TRBV5-1; D gene: TRBD1; clone size: few; CDR3 protein: CASSLQGDNSPLHF; CDR3 DNA: TGCGCCAGCAGCTTACAGGGGGATAATTCACCCCTCCACTTT
J gene: TRBJ2-3; V gene: TRBV18; D gene: -; clone size: -; CDR3 protein: CASNYLWTDTQYF; CDR3 DNA: TGTGCCAGCAACTACCTGTGGACAGATACGCAGTATTTT
J gene: TRBJ2-2; V gene: TRBV13; D gene: -; clone size: -; CDR3 protein: CASSSTYRAGELFF; CDR3 DNA: TGTGCCAGCAGCTCGACGTACAGGGCCGGGGAGCTGTTTTTT
J gene: TRBJ2-7; V gene: TRBV5-6; D gene: TRBD1; clone size: -; CDR3 protein: CASSRGQGSYEQYF; CDR3 DNA: TGTGCCAGCAGCCGAGGACAGGGTTCCTACGAGCAGTACTTC
J gene: TRBJ2-1; V gene: TRBV30; D gene: -; clone size: -; CDR3 protein: CAWSVVFLNEQFF; CDR3 DNA: TGTGCCTGGAGTGTCGTGTTTTTGAATGAGCAGTTCTTC
J gene: TRBJ2-3; V gene: TRBV7-3; D gene: -; clone size: once; CDR3 protein: CASSSLGGSTDTQYF; CDR3 DNA: TGTGCCAGCAGCTCCCTTGGCGGGAGCACAGATACGCAGTATTTT
J gene: TRBJ2-2; V gene: TRBV7-6; D gene: -; clone size: few; CDR3 protein: CASSLSGTNTGELFF; CDR3 DNA: TGTGCCAGCAGCCTTAGCGGTACGAACACCGGGGAGCTGTTTTTT
J gene: TRBJ2-2; V gene: TRBV9; D gene: TRBD1; clone size: -; CDR3 protein: CASSPPGGGWELFF; CDR3 DNA: TGTGCCAGCAGCCCCCCAGGGGGCGGGTGGGAGCTGTTTTTT
J gene: TRBJ2-7; V gene: TRBV5-4; D gene: TRBD1; clone size: -; CDR3 protein: CASSLFPGQASYEQYF; CDR3 DNA: TGTGCCAGCAGCTTGTTTCCGGGACAGGCAAGTTACGAGCAGTACTTC
J gene: TRBJ2-7; V gene: TRBV7-9; D gene: -; clone size: -; CDR3 protein: CASSFKSGTGSYEQYF; CDR3 DNA: TGTGCCAGCAGCTTTAAATCCGGGACTGGGTCCTACGAGCAGTACTTC
J gene: TRBJ2-3; V gene: TRBV7-9; D gene: TRBD1; clone size: -; CDR3 protein: CSSSARAGQGTDTQYF; CDR3 DNA: TGTTCCAGCAGCGCTAGAGCGGGACAGGGGACAGATACGCAGTATTTT
J gene: TRBJ1-5; V gene: TRBV6-5; D gene: TRBD1; clone size: few; CDR3 protein: CASKPGQSNQPQHF; CDR3 DNA: TGTGCCAGCAAGCCGGGACAGAGCAATCAGCCCCAGCATTTT
J gene: TRBJ1-3; V gene: TRBV9; D gene: -; clone size: -; CDR3 protein: CASSVGGPRNTIYF; CDR3 DNA: TGTGCCAGCAGCGTCGGCGGTCCCCGAAACACCATATATTTT
J gene: TRBJ2-1; V gene: TRBV6-6; D gene: TRBD1; clone size: -; CDR3 protein: CASSRTGDEQFF; CDR3 DNA: TGTGCCAGCAGCCGGACAGGGGATGAGCAGTTCTTC
J gene: TRBJ2-5; V gene: TRBV28; D gene: -; clone size: -; CDR3 protein: CASRPQGNEETQYF; CDR3 DNA: TGTGCCAGCAGACCTCAGGGGAATGAGGAGACCCAGTACTTC
J gene: TRBJ2-7; V gene: TRBV7-9; D gene: TRBD2; clone size: -; CDR3 protein: CASTPSGGYNEQYF; CDR3 DNA: TGTGCCAGCACCCCCAGCGGGGGCTACAACGAGCAGTACTTC
J gene: TRBJ1-6; V gene: TRBV9; D gene: -; clone size: -; CDR3 protein: CASSGSSYNSPLHF; CDR3 DNA: TGTGCCAGCAGCGGGAGCTCCTATAATTCACCCCTCCACTTT
J gene: TRBJ1-1; V gene: TRBV28; D gene: TRBD1; clone size: once; CDR3 protein: CASTLRGLHTEAFF; CDR3 DNA: TGTGCCAGCACCCTCAGGGGGCTGCACACTGAAGCTTTCTTT
J gene: TRBJ2-1; V gene: TRBV19; D gene: -; clone size: -; CDR3 protein: CATTLGMGPYNEQFF; CDR3 DNA: TGTGCCACCACCCTAGGAATGGGGCCCTACAATGAGCAGTTCTTC
J gene: TRBJ1-2; V gene: TRBV7-9; D gene: -; clone size: -; CDR3 protein: CASSGQTYTF; CDR3 DNA: TGTGCCAGCAGCGGACAGACTTACACCTTC
J gene: TRBJ2-7; V gene: TRBV27; D gene: TRBD2; clone size: -; CDR3 protein: CASSSVGGGRYEQYF; CDR3 DNA: TGTGCCAGCAGTTCCGTCGGGGGAGGGAGGTACGAGCAGTACTTC
J gene: TRBJ2-4; V gene: TRBV7-2; D gene: TRBD2; clone size: few; CDR3 protein: CASSPRALAGGSDIQYF; CDR3 DNA: TGTGCCAGCAGCCCAAGGGCCCTAGCGGGGGGATCTGACATTCAGTACTTC
J gene: TRBJ1-1; V gene: TRBV6-1; D gene: -; clone size: few; CDR3 protein: CASTYSVNTEAFF; CDR3 DNA: TGTGCCAGCACTTATTCGGTGAACACTGAAGCTTTCTTT
J gene: TRBJ1-5; V gene: TRBV19; D gene: -; clone size: few; CDR3 protein: CASRGGEGQPQHF; CDR3 DNA: TGTGCCAGTAGGGGGGGAGAGGGGCAGCCCCAGCATTTT